This T cell receptor (beta chain) was recovered during a study of blood T cell repertoires in COVID-19 (dated by TCRdb to about 2020). About the investigation overall: The collaborator samples originated in the United States, Italy and Spain and spanned the acute and convalescent phases of COVID-19. Sample metadata almost always included a de-identified subject ID, COVID-19 status, age in years and sex. Samples were obtained from the ongoing ImmuneRACE study (first 160 participants) and from 1,254 subjects provided by 6 global collaborators. Where HLA class I and class II types were available, the types were taken from metadata supplied by the sample provider, not from assay-based typing. The material from the prospective study consisted of cDNA or gDNA derived from T cells, B-cell-depleted T cells, or PBMCs. Subjects who had been exposed to COVID-19, were actively infected with it, or had recovered from it provided the deeply sampled blood TCRbeta repertoires that made up the dataset. The repertoires were released in a freely available public database meant as a resource for research on the immune response to SARS-CoV-2. Study-level results and caveats: Clinical and demographic metadata were provided uncurated, with the amount varying by source and participant.

The junction shows trimming of 6 bases on V and 2 bases on J, plus 18 bases between the germline ends. The germline V gene gives CDR1 as SNHLY and CDR2 as FYNNEI. The cysteine opens and the phenylalanine closes a CDR3 of 16 amino acids. The retained sequence is limited to the CDR3, 48 bases, with the frame set at the first base. The immunoSEQ Assay, a bias-controlled multiplex PCR, was used to amplify TCRbeta CDR3 regions from genomic DNA. On the authors' methods: Within the assay, amplification of reference gene primers was used to estimate how many nucleated cells each sample contained. To quantify the absolute abundance of each unique TCRbeta CDR3 rearrangement, sequence reads were collapsed and filtered. For each sample, productive Simpson clonality was calculated as the square root of Simpson's diversity index across productive rearrangements. In its TCRdb copy, this immuneACCESS table keeps in-frame sequences only and misses some clones. Where compared with another copy, unresolved V genes explain less than half of these, and the others have no known cause. V and J calls and clone size are given by that table; D and trimming were obtained from the DNA. The sample has under 300,000 clones on record, roughly nine tenths of them singletons. Jointly, the top ten make up 12% of the sample.

Points on this clone: Its specific antigen is unknown. Base qualities are not provided; no much larger clone lies one nucleotide away.

One collaborating source in Seattle enrolled patients during active infection and followed them longitudinally through the course of disease. Each collaborating institution followed its own protocols to collect whole blood in K2EDTA tubes. For TCRbeta analysis, collaborators shipped samples in one of three forms: frozen whole blood, isolated PBMCs, or DNA extracted from either of those sample types. The sequenced sample consisted of peripheral blood. The chain is encoded by TRBV2 joined to TRBJ2-3; TRBD2 might be the D gene, on 6 matching bases. The receptor's source is a woman in her twenties or thirties with COVID-19, enrolled during active disease. The DNA sequence is given as TGTGCCAGCAGAGCCGGGACTCCTTCTCCCACAGATACGCAGTATTTT. It translates as CASRAGTPSPTDTQYF.